This T cell receptor (beta chain) stems from a study of T cells after yellow fever vaccination. This clonotype was seen more than once but under ten times. The CDR3 has 17 residues. Germline V CDR1 and CDR2: SGHTA, FQGNSA. Trimming shortened V by 5 bases and J by 1 base, and 17 bases separated the two germline ends. TCRdb called the 5' RACE reads again in MiXCR, with one record for every CDR3 protein. In the table there are 310,000 or so distinct CDR3 sequences, less than 4.5% of which are singletons. The material sequenced was PBMCs, taken on the day of the yellow fever booster vaccination. This rearrangement joins TRBV7-2 to TRBJ2-2; weak D call: TRBD1 (6 bases). The TCR comes from a man between 18 and 35 years old who received the YFV17D yellow fever vaccine. CDR3 DNA sequence: TGTGCCAGCAGCCCCCGTCAGGGGACGAGGAACACCGGGGAGCTGTTTTTT. Encoded protein: CASSPRQGTRNTGELFF.